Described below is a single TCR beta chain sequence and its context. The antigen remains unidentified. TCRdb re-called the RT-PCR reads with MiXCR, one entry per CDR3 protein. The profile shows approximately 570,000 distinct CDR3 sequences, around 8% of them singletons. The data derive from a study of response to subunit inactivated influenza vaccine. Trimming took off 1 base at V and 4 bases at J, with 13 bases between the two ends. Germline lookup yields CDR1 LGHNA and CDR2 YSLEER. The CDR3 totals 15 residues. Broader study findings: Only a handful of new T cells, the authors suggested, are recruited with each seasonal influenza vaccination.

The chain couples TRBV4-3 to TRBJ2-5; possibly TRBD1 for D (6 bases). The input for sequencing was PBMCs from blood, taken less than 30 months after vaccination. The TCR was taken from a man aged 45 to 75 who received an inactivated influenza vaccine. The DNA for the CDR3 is TGCGCCAGCAGCCAAGGGACGGGACAACGAGAGACCCAGTACTTC. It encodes CASSQGTGQRETQYF.